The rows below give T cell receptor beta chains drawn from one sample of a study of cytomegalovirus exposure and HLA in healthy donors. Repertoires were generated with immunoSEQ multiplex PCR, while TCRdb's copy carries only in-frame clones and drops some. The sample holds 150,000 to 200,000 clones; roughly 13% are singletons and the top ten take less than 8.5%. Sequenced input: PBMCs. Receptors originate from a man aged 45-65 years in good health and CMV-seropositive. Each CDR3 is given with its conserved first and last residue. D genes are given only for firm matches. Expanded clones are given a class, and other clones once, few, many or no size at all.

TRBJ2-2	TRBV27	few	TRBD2	TGTGCCACCAGGGAAACTAGCGGGGGTTTCACCGGGGAGCTGTTTTTT	CATRETSGGFTGELFF
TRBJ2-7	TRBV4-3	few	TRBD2	TGCGCCAGCAGCCAAGATACCGGGGAGGGCTACGAGCAGTACTTC	CASSQDTGEGYEQYF
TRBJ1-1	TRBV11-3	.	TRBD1	TGTGCCAGCAGCCGGGACAGGGGGACCACTGAAGCTTTCTTT	CASSRDRGTTEAFF
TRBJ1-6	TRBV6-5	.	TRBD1	TGTGCCAGCAGTAAACAGGGGGCTTATAATTCACCCCTCCACTTT	CASSKQGAYNSPLHF
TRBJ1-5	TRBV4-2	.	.	TGTGCCAGCAGCCAAGATGGAGGGTTAGAGCAGCCCCAGCATTTT	CASSQDGGLEQPQHF
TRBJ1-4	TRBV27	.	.	TGTGCCAGCAGTCTCAACAGGCCAACTAATGAAAAACTGTTTTTT	CASSLNRPTNEKLFF
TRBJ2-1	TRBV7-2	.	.	TGTGCCAGCAGCTTAGGAGGCACCAAGCCGCAGTTCTTC	CASSLGGTKPQFF
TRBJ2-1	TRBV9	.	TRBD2	TGTGCCAGCAGCGGCGGACTAGCGGGGGCCTACAATGAGCAGTTCTTC	CASSGGLAGAYNEQFF
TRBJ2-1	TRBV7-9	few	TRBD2	TGTGCCAGTACCAACCTGGGGGGGAATGAGCAGTTCTTC	CASTNLGGNEQFF
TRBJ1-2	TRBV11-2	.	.	TGTGCCAGCAGCCAGCGACAGGACCCCTCTAACTATGGCTACACCTTC	CASSQRQDPSNYGYTF
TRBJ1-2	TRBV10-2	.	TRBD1	TGCGCCAGCAGTGATTTGGGCCCAACGACAGGGTTAAAGGATGGCTACACCTTC	CASSDLGPTTGLKDGYTF
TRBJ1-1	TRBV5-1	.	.	TGCGCCAGCAGCCCGGACGTTGGGGCAGGTGAAGCTTTCTTT	CASSPDVGAGEAFF
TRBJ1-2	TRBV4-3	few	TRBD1	TGCGCCAGCAGCCAAGAAACAGGGGGCTATGGCTACACCTTC	CASSQETGGYGYTF
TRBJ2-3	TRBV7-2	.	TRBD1	TGTGCCAGCAGCGGGGAGATACAGGGGCATACGCAGTATTTT	CASSGEIQGHTQYF
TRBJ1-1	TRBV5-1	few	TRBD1	TGCGCCAGCAGCCCAGGACAGGGGAGGGTCACTGAAGCTTTCTTT	CASSPGQGRVTEAFF
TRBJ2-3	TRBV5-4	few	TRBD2	TGTGCCAGCAAACTAGCGGGCACAGATACGCAGTATTTT	CASKLAGTDTQYF
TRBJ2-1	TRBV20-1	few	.	TGCAGTGCTAGAGAGCGGGGTATTCGGTTCTTC	CSARERGIRFF
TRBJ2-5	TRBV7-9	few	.	TGTGCCTGCCGGCTGGGAGCCCAAGAGACCCAGTACTTC	CACRLGAQETQYF
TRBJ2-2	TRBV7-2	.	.	TGTGCCAGCAGCCTTTCTTCAGGGGTTGGCGGGGAGCTGTTTTTT	CASSLSSGVGGELFF
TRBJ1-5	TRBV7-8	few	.	TGTGCCAGCAGCTTGGCAACAGGGCACAATCAGCCCCAGCATTTT	CASSLATGHNQPQHF
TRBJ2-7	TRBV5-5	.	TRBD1	TGTGCCAGCAGCTTGGCCTCGGGGACAGCTTACGAGCAGTACTTC	CASSLASGTAYEQYF
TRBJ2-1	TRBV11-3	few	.	TGTGCCAGCAGCCAGGACTCAAGGCCTAGCTCCTACAATGAGCAGTTCTTC	CASSQDSRPSSYNEQFF
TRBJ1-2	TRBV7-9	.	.	TGTGCCAGCAGCTCCGGCGGCGGAGGCTATGGCTACACCTTC	CASSSGGGGYGYTF
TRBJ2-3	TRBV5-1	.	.	TGCGCCAGCGGGGGGAGCACAGATACGCAGTATTTT	CASGGSTDTQYF
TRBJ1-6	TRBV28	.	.	TGTGCCAGCAGTTTAGGGGGGTGGGAATTTTCACCCCTCCACTTT	CASSLGGWEFSPLHF
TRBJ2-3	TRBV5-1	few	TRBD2	TGCGCCAGCAGCTTGGATAGCGGGGGGGTGTATACGCAGTATTTT	CASSLDSGGVYTQYF
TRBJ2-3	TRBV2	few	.	TGTGCCAGCAGTGAATGGAAGGGGTCAGATACGCAGTATTTT	CASSEWKGSDTQYF
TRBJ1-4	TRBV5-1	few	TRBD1	TGCGCCAGCAGCGGCGGGACAGGGGCTGAAAAACTGTTTTTT	CASSGGTGAEKLFF
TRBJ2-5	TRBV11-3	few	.	TGTGCCAGCAGCCTTAGGGGGAGCCAAGAGACCCAGTACTTC	CASSLRGSQETQYF
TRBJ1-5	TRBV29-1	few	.	TGCAGCGTTGGAGGAAATAGCAATCAGCCCCAGCATTTT	CSVGGNSNQPQHF
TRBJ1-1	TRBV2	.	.	TGTGCCAGCAATGTTCACGGGGGGGCGGCTGAAGCTTTCTTT	CASNVHGGAAEAFF
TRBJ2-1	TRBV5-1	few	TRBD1	TGCGCCAGCAGCCAGGGACAGGGATCCTACAATGAGCAGTTCTTC	CASSQGQGSYNEQFF
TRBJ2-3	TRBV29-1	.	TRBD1	TGCAGCGTTGAGGGACAGGGTTCGACAGATACGCAGTATTTT	CSVEGQGSTDTQYF
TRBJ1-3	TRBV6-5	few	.	TGTGCCAGCAGGGGGACATACGACTCTGGAAACACCATATATTTT	CASRGTYDSGNTIYF
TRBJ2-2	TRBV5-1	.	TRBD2	TGCGCCAGCAGCTTGAGGCTGACTAGCGGGGTTACTAACACCGGGGAGCTGTTTTTT	CASSLRLTSGVTNTGELFF
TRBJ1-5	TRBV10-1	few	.	TGCGCCAACTCTCCCCCCCGTCCTAATAGCAATCAGCCCCAGCATTTT	CANSPPRPNSNQPQHF
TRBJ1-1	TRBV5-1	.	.	TGCGCCAGCAGCTTCCCCGGGGGGACTGAAGCTTTCTTT	CASSFPGGTEAFF
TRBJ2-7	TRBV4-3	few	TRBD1	TGCGCCAGCAGCCAAAGGACAGGAGTATCCTACGAGCAGTACTTC	CASSQRTGVSYEQYF
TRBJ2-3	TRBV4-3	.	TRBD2	TGCGCCAGCAGCCAAGTGGTAGCGGGGGCTGCAGATACGCAGTATTTT	CASSQVVAGAADTQYF
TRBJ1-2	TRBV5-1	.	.	TGCGCCAGCAGCTTGGACTCAAGGCAGGGCAACTATGGCTACACCTTC	CASSLDSRQGNYGYTF
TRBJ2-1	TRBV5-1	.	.	TGCGCCAGCAGCCCCCGGACAGTCTACAATGAGCAGTTCTTC	CASSPRTVYNEQFF
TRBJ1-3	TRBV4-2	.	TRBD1	TGTGCCAGCAGCCAAGTCCCCACCCAAGACAGGGTGACTGGAAACACCATATATTTT	CASSQVPTQDRVTGNTIYF
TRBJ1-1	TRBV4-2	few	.	TGTGCCAGCAGCCAAGGACATAACACTGAAGCTTTCTTT	CASSQGHNTEAFF
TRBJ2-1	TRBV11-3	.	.	TGTGCCAGCAGCTCCCTTCCTTGGAGGGCGGACTACAATGAGCAGTTCTTC	CASSSLPWRADYNEQFF
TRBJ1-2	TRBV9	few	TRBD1	TGTGCCAGCAGCGTAGGGGCAGGGGGAGGAGGCTACACCTTC	CASSVGAGGGGYTF
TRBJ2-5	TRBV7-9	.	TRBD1	TGTGCCAGCAGCTCGGGACAGGGGGGCCAAGAGACCCAGTACTTC	CASSSGQGGQETQYF
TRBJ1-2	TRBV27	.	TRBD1	TGTGCCAGCAGTGGTCCGGGACAGGGTATCTATGGCTACACCTTC	CASSGPGQGIYGYTF
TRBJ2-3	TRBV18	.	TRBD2	TGTGCCAGCTCACCACGGGGGGGAAGCACAGATACGCAGTATTTT	CASSPRGGSTDTQYF
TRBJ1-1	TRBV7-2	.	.	TGTGCCAGCAGCTGGGACATCAGCACTGAAGCTTTCTTT	CASSWDISTEAFF
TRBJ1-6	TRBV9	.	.	TGTGCCAGCAGCGAGAGGGATGGACGGAGTAATTCACCCCTCCACTTT	CASSERDGRSNSPLHF
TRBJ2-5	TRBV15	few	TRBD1	TGTGCCACCAGCGTAAGGGACAGGGGAGGGGAGACCCAGTACTTC	CATSVRDRGGETQYF
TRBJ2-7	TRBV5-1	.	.	TGCGCCAGCAGCCGAACGGGGAATGGCAACGAGCAGTACTTC	CASSRTGNGNEQYF
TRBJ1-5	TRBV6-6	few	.	TGTGCCAGCAGTACACAGGGAAATCAGCCCCAGCATTTT	CASSTQGNQPQHF